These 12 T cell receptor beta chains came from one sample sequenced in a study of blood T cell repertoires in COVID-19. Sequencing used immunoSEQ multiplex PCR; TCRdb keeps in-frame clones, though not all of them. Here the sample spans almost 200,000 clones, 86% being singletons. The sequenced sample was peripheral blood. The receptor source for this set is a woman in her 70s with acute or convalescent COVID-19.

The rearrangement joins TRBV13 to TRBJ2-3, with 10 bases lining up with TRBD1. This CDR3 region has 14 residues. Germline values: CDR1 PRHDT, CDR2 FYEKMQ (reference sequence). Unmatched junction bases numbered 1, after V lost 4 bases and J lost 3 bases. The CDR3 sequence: CASSWDRGTDTQYF. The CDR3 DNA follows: TGTGCCAGCAGCTGGGACAGGGGAACAGATACGCAGTATTTT.

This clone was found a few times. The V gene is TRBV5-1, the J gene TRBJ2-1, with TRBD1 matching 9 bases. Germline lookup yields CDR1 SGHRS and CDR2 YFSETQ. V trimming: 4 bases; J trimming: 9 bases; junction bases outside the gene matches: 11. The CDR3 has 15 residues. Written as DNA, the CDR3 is TGCGCCAGCAGCCCGGATGGAATGGGACAGGGTGAGCAGTTCTTC. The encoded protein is CASSPDGMGQGEQFF.

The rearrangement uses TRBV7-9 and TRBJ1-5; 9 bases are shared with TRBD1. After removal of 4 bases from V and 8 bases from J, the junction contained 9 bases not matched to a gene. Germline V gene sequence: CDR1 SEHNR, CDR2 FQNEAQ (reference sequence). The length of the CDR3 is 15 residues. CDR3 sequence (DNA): TGTGCCAGCAGCTCAGGACAGGGGAATTTCAAGCCCCAGCATTTT. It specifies CASSSGQGNFKPQHF.

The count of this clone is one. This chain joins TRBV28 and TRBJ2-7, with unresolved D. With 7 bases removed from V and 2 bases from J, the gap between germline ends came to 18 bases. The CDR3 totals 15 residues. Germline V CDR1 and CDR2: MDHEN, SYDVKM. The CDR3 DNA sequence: TGTGCCAGCACCCTCGACCGGTTTCGGGCCTACGAGCAGTACTTC. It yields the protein CASTLDRFRAYEQYF. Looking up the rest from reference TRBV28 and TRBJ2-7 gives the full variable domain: DVKVTQSSRYLVKRTGEKVFLECVQDMDHENMFWYRQDPGLGLRLIYFSYDVKMKEKGDIPEGYSVSREKKERFSLILESASTNQTSMYLCASTLDRFRAYEQYFGPGTRLTVT.

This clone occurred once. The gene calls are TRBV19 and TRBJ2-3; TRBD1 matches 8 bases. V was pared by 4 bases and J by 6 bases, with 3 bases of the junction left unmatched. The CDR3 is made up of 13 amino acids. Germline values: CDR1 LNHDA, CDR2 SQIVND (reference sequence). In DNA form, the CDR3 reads TGTGCCAGTAGTAGACAGGGGAGGGATACGCAGTATTTT. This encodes CASSRQGRDTQYF.

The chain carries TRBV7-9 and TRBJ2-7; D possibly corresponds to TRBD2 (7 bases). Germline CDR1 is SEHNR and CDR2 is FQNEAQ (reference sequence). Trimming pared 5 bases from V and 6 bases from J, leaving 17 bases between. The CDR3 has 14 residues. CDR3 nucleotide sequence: TGTGCCAGCAGCCTTCTGGGGGGGCGAGCCGAGCAGTACTTC. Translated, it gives CASSLLGGRAEQYF. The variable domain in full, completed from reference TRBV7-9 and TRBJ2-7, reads DTGVSQNPRHKITKRGQNVTFRCDPISEHNRLYWYRQTLGQGPEFLTYFQNEAQLEKSRLLSDRFSAERPKGSFSTLEIQRTEQGDSAMYLCASSLLGGRAEQYFGPGTRLTVT.

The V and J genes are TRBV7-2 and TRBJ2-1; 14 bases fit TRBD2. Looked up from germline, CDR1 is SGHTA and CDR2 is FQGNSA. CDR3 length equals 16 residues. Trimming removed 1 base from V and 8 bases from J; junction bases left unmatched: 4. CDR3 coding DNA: TGTGCCAGCAGCTTAGGGGGGACTAGCGGGAGCGATGAGCAGTTCTTC. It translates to CASSLGGTSGSDEQFF.

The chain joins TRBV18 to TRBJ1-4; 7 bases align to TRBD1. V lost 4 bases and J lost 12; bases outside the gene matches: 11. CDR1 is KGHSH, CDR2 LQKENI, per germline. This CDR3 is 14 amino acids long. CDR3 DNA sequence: TGTGCCAGCTCACGGGACAGCCGCGGGGTGGAACTGTTTTTT. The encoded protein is CASSRDSRGVELFF.

CDR3 in DNA: TGCGCCAGCAGCTTGGAAGGAGATAATGAAAAACTGTTTTTT. Protein: CASSLEGDNEKLFF. The chain links TRBV5-1 to TRBJ1-4; D is unclear. The V end lost 0 bases, the J end lost 4 bases, and 7 bases lay between the germline ends. In germline, CDR1 is SGHRS, CDR2 YFSETQ. CDR3 size: 14 residues.

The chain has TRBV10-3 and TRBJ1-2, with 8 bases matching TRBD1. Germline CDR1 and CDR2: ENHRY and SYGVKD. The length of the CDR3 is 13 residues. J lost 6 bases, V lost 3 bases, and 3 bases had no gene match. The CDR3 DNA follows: TGTGCCATCAGTGAATCAGGGGGCGATGGCTACACCTTC. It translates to CAISESGGDGYTF.

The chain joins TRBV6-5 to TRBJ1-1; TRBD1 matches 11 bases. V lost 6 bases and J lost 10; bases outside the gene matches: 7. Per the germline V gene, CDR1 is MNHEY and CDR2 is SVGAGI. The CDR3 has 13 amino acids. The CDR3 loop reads CASRRTGGLGAFF. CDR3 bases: TGTGCCAGCAGGCGGACAGGGGGCCTTGGAGCTTTCTTT.

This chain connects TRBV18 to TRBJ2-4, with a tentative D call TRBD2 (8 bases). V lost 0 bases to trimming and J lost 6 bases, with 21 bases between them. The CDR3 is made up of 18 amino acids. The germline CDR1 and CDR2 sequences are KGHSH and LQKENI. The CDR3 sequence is CASSPPNRGGSGGNIQYF. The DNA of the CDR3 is TGTGCCAGCTCACCACCGAACAGGGGAGGCAGCGGGGGAAACATTCAGTACTTC.